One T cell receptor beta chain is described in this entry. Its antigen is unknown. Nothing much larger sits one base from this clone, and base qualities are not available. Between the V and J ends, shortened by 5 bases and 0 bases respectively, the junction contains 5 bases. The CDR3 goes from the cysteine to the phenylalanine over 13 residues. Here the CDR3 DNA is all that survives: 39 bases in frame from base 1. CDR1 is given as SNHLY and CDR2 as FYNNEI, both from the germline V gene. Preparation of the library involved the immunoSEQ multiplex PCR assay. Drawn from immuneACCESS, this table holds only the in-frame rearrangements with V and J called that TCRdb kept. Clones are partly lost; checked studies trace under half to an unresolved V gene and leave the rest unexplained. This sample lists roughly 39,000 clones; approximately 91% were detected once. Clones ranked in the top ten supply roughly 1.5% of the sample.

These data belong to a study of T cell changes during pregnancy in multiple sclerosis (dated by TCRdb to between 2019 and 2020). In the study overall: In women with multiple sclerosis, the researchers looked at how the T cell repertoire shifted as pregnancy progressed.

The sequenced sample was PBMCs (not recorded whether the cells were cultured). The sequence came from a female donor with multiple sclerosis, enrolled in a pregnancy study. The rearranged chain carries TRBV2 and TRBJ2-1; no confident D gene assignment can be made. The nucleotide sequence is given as TGTGCCAGCAGTAGAATCTCCTACAATGAGCAGTTCTTC. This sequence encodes CASSRISYNEQFF.